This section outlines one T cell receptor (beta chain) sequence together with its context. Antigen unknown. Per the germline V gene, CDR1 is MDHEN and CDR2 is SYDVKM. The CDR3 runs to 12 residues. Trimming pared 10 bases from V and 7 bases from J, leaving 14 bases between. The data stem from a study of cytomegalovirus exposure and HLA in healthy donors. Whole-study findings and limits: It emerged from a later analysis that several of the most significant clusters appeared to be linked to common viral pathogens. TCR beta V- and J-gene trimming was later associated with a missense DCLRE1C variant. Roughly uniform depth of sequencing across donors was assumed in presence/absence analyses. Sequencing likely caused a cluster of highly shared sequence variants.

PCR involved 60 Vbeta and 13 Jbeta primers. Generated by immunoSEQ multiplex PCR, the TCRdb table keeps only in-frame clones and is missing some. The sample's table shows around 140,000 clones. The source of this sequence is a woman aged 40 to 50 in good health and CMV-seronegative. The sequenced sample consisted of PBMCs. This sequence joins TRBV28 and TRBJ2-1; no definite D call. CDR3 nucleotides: TGTGCCACCTTTACCGGTAGAAATGAGCAGTTCTTC. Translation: CATFTGRNEQFF.